A single sample is the source of the 21 T cell receptor beta chains below, sequenced in a study of blood T cell repertoires in COVID-19. TCRdb keeps only in-frame clones here, not all; method: immunoSEQ multiplex PCR. Among 150,000 to 200,000 clones, approximately 83% were seen once, and the ten largest hold around 3%. Material for sequencing was peripheral blood. These receptors were obtained from a man in his 60s with acute or convalescent COVID-19.

The sample holds a few counts of this clone. CDR3 in DNA: TGCGCCAGCAGCTTGGGGGGACTAATGAATGAGCAGTTCTTC. It specifies CASSLGGLMNEQFF. The chain recombines TRBV5-1 with TRBJ2-1, with 7 bases aligning to TRBD2. The ends lost 0 bases at V and 7 bases at J; junction bases unmatched: 4. This CDR3 region has 14 residues. The germline gives CDR1 SGHRS, CDR2 YFSETQ.

This clone is a singleton in its sample. V usage is TRBV6-6 and J usage is TRBJ2-1; 10 bases are shared with TRBD2. Germline-derived CDR1 and CDR2 are MNHNY and SVGAGI (reference sequence). The CDR3 contains 16 residues. Unmatched junction bases numbered 12, after V lost 6 bases and J lost 7 bases. DNA of the CDR3: TGTGCCAGCAGCCAGACCCTAGCGGGAGTAGGTAATGAGCAGTTCTTC. It codes for CASSQTLAGVGNEQFF.

This chain links TRBV20-1 with TRBJ1-1; D gene ambiguous. V was trimmed by 5 bases and J by 0 bases, leaving 4 bases between them. The CDR3 covers 11 residues. Looked up from germline, CDR1 is DFQATT and CDR2 is SNEGSKA (reference sequence). The CDR3 loop is CSAFMNTEAFF. CDR3 bases: TGCAGTGCTTTCATGAACACTGAAGCTTTCTTT.

The rearrangement joins TRBV7-3 to TRBJ2-1; a possible D gene is TRBD2 (5 bases). Deletions cut 5 bases from V and 6 bases from J, with 11 bases between. The CDR3 extends over 13 amino acids. Germline values: CDR1 SGHTA, CDR2 FQGTGA. The CDR3 coding sequence is TGTGCCAGCAGCCCTGGGCGGGTCAATGAGCAGTTCTTC. This encodes CASSPGRVNEQFF.

The rearrangement uses TRBV7-3 and TRBJ2-2; D is unresolved. Germline CDR1 is SGHTA and CDR2 is FQGTGA. V was cut by 2 bases and J by 4 bases, with 8 bases left in between. The CDR3 is 14 amino acids. The CDR3 DNA reads as TGTGCCAGCAGCTTAGAGGTGCGCACCGGGGAGCTGTTTTTT. Its translation: CASSLEVRTGELFF.

The CDR3 coding sequence is TGTGCCAGCAGCTTAGTTTCGGGTCTACAAGCTTTCTTT. Protein product: CASSLVSGLQAFF. The chain is built from TRBV11-1 and TRBJ1-1; D not certain. The V end lost 1 base, the J end lost 9 bases, and 12 bases lay between the germline ends. The CDR3 is 13 residues long. Germline loops: CDR1 SGHAT, CDR2 FQDESV (reference sequence).

This sequence joins TRBV25-1 and TRBJ1-6, with TRBD1 identical over 10 bases. Trimming removed 2 bases from V and 11 bases from J; junction bases left unmatched: 6. The CDR3 totals 15 residues. Germline values: CDR1 MGHDK, CDR2 SYGVNS. As DNA, the CDR3 is TGTGCCAGCAGTGAACCGGGACAGGGGCCGACACCCCTCCACTTT. Translation gives CASSEPGQGPTPLHF.

The gene calls are TRBV9 and TRBJ1-3, with D possibly being TRBD1 (5 bases). Germline CDR1 reads SGDLS; CDR2 reads YYNGEE. CDR3 length: 16 amino acids. Trimming removed 2 bases from V and 0 bases from J, with 12 bases in between. The CDR3 spells CASSVSGTISGNTIYF. CDR3 nucleotide sequence: TGTGCCAGCAGCGTTTCAGGGACTATCTCTGGAAACACCATATATTTT. Supplemented by reference TRBV9 and TRBJ1-3, the full variable domain reads DSGVTQTPKHLITATGQRVTLRCSPRSGDLSVYWYQQSLDQGLQFLIQYYNGEERAKGNILERFSAQQFPDLHSELNLSSLELGDSALYFCASSVSGTISGNTIYFGEGSWLTVV.

The rearrangement links TRBV7-3 to TRBJ2-5, with TRBD2 identical over 9 bases. The V and J ends lost 3 bases and 7 bases, in that order; junction bases with no gene match: 9. Germline V gene sequence: CDR1 SGHTA, CDR2 FQGTGA. This CDR3 spans 15 amino acids. CDR3 DNA: TGTGCCAGCAGCTTGTCAGGGACTAGCCCGCGGACCCAGTACTTC. Translation: CASSLSGTSPRTQYF. The full variable domain, its missing parts supplied by reference TRBV7-3 and TRBJ2-5, is GAGVSQTPSNKVTEKGKYVELRCDPISGHTALYWYRQSLGQGPEFLIYFQGTGAADDSGLPNDRFFAVRPEGSVSTLKIQRTERGDSAVYLCASSLSGTSPRTQYFGPGTRLLVL.

This clone has a single count. The chain combines TRBV27 with TRBJ1-1; D call uncertain. Trimming pared 3 bases from V and 1 base from J, leaving 12 bases between. The germline CDR1 and CDR2 sequences are MNHEY and SMNVEV (reference sequence). The CDR3 has 15 residues. CDR3 DNA: TGTGCCAGCAGTTTGGAACAGACCCAGAACACTGAAGCTTTCTTT. Translating gives CASSLEQTQNTEAFF.

The rearrangement joins TRBV7-2 to TRBJ2-7, with 11 nucleotides matching TRBD2. In germline, CDR1 is SGHTA, CDR2 FQGNSA. This CDR3 region has 18 residues. The V gene end was trimmed by 0 bases and the J gene end by 3 bases; junction bases not matched to a gene: 10. The CDR3 here is CASSLAHNSGRGYYEQYF. CDR3 bases: TGTGCCAGCAGCTTAGCGCATAATAGCGGGAGGGGTTACTACGAGCAGTACTTC.

The gene calls are TRBV5-8 and TRBJ2-1, with D perhaps TRBD2 (6 bases). The V gene lost 6 bases and the J gene lost 1 base, with 17 bases spanning the gap. This CDR3 is 16 amino acids long. From germline, CDR1 is SGHTS and CDR2 YDEGEE. The CDR3 sequence is CASIAVGRGSYNEQFF. The CDR3 coding sequence is TGTGCCAGCATAGCGGTGGGGCGGGGTTCCTACAATGAGCAGTTCTTC.

The rearrangement uses TRBV18 and TRBJ2-5, with 8 bases matching TRBD2. Germline lookup yields CDR1 KGHSH and CDR2 LQKENI. Trimming cost V 2 bases and J 4 bases; bases outside gene matches: 6. The CDR3 covers 15 residues. In DNA, the CDR3 is TGTGCCAGCTCACCATGGCGGGAGGTGAGAGAGACCCAGTACTTC. Its translation is CASSPWREVRETQYF.

This chain uses TRBV28 with TRBJ1-4, with D perhaps TRBD1 (5 bases). Germline-derived CDR1 and CDR2 are MDHEN and SYDVKM. CDR3 length equals 17 residues. Trimming stripped 2 bases from V and 0 bases from J, with 13 bases between. The CDR3 here is CASSLPRAGATNEKLFF. In DNA form, the CDR3 reads TGTGCCAGCAGTTTACCGCGGGCGGGGGCAACTAATGAAAAACTGTTTTTT.

V usage is TRBV7-9 and J usage is TRBJ1-1; no definite D call. This CDR3 contains 14 residues. Trimming pared 4 bases from V and 0 bases from J, leaving 9 bases between. Germline V CDR1 and CDR2: SEHNR, FQNEAQ (reference sequence). The CDR3 coding sequence is TGTGCCAGCAGCTCTTACACCGTGAACACTGAAGCTTTCTTT. Amino acid sequence: CASSSYTVNTEAFF. Full variable domain (outside the CDR3, taken from reference TRBV7-9 and TRBJ1-1): DTGVSQNPRHKITKRGQNVTFRCDPISEHNRLYWYRQTLGQGPEFLTYFQNEAQLEKSRLLSDRFSAERPKGSFSTLEIQRTEQGDSAMYLCASSSYTVNTEAFFGQGTRLTVV.

Note on this clone: One end of the junction fails to match germline, which may point to a read error. This chain connects TRBV7-7 to TRBJ2-5; the D gene is possibly TRBD2 (6 bases). Germline V gives CDR1 SSHAT, CDR2 FNYEAQ (reference sequence). The CDR3 consists of 14 residues. The CDR3 reads CASSLEGTQETQYF. The CDR3 bases are TGTGCTAGCAGCTTAGAAGGGACTCAAGAGACCCAGTACTTC.

The V and J genes are TRBV9 and TRBJ2-1; 14 nucleotides match TRBD2. Per the germline V gene, CDR1 is SGDLS and CDR2 is YYNGEE. CDR3 length equals 17 residues. Trimming cost V 4 bases and J 8 bases; bases outside gene matches: 11. The CDR3 reads CASSSGLAGERVDEQFF. For the CDR3, the DNA is TGTGCCAGCAGCTCGGGACTAGCGGGAGAGAGGGTAGATGAGCAGTTCTTC.

The chain carries TRBV10-3 and TRBJ1-4, with TRBD1 as a possible D gene (6 bases). The CDR3 spans 13 residues. The germline gives CDR1 ENHRY, CDR2 SYGVKD. Trimming stripped 11 bases from V and 3 bases from J, with 13 bases between. The DNA for the CDR3 is TGTGCCTCAGCACAGGGCGCTAATGAAAAACTGTTTTTT. It encodes CASAQGANEKLFF.

This chain connects TRBV12-3 or TRBV12-4 to TRBJ1-2; possible D gene TRBD1, 5 bases. The CDR3 extends over 12 amino acids. Deletions cut 7 bases from V and 7 bases from J, with 13 bases between. Here the CDR3 DNA reads TGTGCCAGCAATACCCGACAGAGTGGCTACACCTTC. This codes for CASNTRQSGYTF.

The V and J genes are TRBV28 and TRBJ2-3; 8 nucleotides align to TRBD2. Per germline, CDR1 MDHEN and CDR2 SYDVKM. Unmatched junction bases numbered 10, after V lost 7 bases and J lost 4 bases. The CDR3 is 15 amino acids. The chain's CDR3 is CASTSGRFRPDTQYF. The DNA of the CDR3 is TGTGCCAGCACTAGCGGGCGTTTTCGCCCAGATACGCAGTATTTT.

The rearrangement joins TRBV4-2 to TRBJ2-7; TRBD2 agrees at 12 bases. Looked up from germline, CDR1 is LGHNA and CDR2 is YNFKEQ. The CDR3 spans 16 residues. Losses at the gene ends were 1 base for V and 5 bases for J; bases not matched to a gene: 6. CDR3 residues: CASSQASGRAADEQYF. The CDR3 bases are TGTGCCAGCAGCCAAGCTAGCGGGAGGGCCGCTGACGAGCAGTACTTC.